The sequence of this TCR beta chain was determined in a study of OX40 agonist ivuxolimab in advanced cancers. About the investigation overall: Ivuxolimab was a fully human IgG2 agonistic monoclonal antibody targeting the costimulatory receptor OX40 (CD134). Peripheral TCRbeta sequencing aimed to test whether ivuxolimab altered TCR sequence diversity and caused clonal T-cell expansion. The dose-escalation cohort was about 87% male with a mean age of about 65 years, ranging from about 23 to 85. The paper reports the monotherapy dose-escalation portion (N = 52 patients) of the phase I ivuxolimab trial. Partial responses occurred in three dose-escalation patients: two with cutaneous melanoma and one with hepatocellular carcinoma. Intravenous ivuxolimab was administered to patients every 2 weeks at six dose levels: 0.01, 0.1, 0.3, 1.5, 3 and 10 mg/kg. Patients were allowed to have had prior anti-PD-1, anti-PD-L1 or anti-CTLA-4 therapy, and 30% to 50% of the dose-escalation patients had previously received checkpoint inhibitors. Of the roughly 52 dose-escalation patients, hepatocellular carcinoma was present in 19, melanoma in approximately 15, renal cell carcinoma in 9 and head and neck cancer in 9. What the authors observed across the whole study: At doses from 0.1 to 3.0 mg/kg, clonal expansion was seen in both CD4+ and CD8+ blood T cells between baseline and week 6. Low levels of normalized T-cell clonal expansion were also seen in some patients who did not respond. Antigen specificity was not determined for the clonally expanded peripheral T cells. In the 0.1-3.0 mg/kg groups, partial responders were among the patients with the lowest normalized peripheral clonal expansion, particularly in CD8+ T cells. After ivuxolimab, more expanded clones were found on average in CD8+ T cells than in CD4+ T cells.

For sequencing of the TCRbeta CDR3 region, genomic DNA was extracted from the sorted cells. TCRbeta CDR3 regions were sequenced using the immunoSEQ Assay. TCRdb provides this immuneACCESS table in a form limited to in-frame rearrangements. Some clones are lacking; in checked studies, under half of them reflect an unresolved V gene, and why the rest are absent is not known. The sample has about 65,000 clones on record, around 87% of them singletons. Jointly, the top ten make up 0.3% to 0.4% of the sample. On this clone itself: Its binding antigen is unknown. No much larger clone exists at a distance of one base, and base qualities are not known.

According to the germline V gene, CDR1 reads MNHNS and CDR2 reads SASEGT. V is clipped by 2 bases and J by 4 bases, and the sequence between their germline boundaries is 22 bases long. From the cysteine through the phenylalanine, the CDR3 covers 18 amino acids. CDR3 DNA is the only sequence kept; it has 54 bases, read in frame from the first base. The trial excluded patients who had a history of autoimmune disease or who were on systemic immunosuppression. Peripheral blood for TCR sequencing was drawn from every dose cohort at baseline, at cycle 4 day 1 and at cycle 7 day 1. Samples came from an open-label, multicenter, first-in-human phase I dose-escalation trial of ivuxolimab. Adults with locally advanced or metastatic melanoma, renal cell, hepatocellular, or head and neck squamous cell carcinoma were enrolled in the trial. Before TCR sequencing, CD4+ T cells and CD8+ T cells were sorted from peripheral blood as separate populations.

Sample: CD4+ or CD8+ T cells sorted from blood, taken in a trial of the OX40 agonist ivuxolimab. The receptor was isolated from an adult with an advanced solid tumor such as melanoma, head and neck, liver or kidney cancer. In this chain, TRBV6-1 is recombined with TRBJ2-3; the D gene remains uncertain. This receptor carries the CDR3 CASSERFLSVPGPDTQYF. Read as DNA, the sequence is TGTGCCAGCAGTGAAAGGTTTCTGTCGGTACCCGGCCCAGATACGCAGTATTTT.